The entry below gives a single T cell receptor (beta chain) sequence along with its context. Its antigen is undetermined. Mismatch with germline at one junction end may stem from a read error. Germline-derived CDR1 and CDR2 are SEHNR and FQNEAQ (reference sequence). CDR3 length: 14 residues. The tissue used was unsorted bulk material of 20-30 mg. RNA and DNA were co-extracted from it with the AllPrep DNA/RNA mini kit. Every tumor yielded five separate sampled regions. A constant-region primer primed TCR beta cDNA synthesis from around 500 ng of total RNA. What produced the TCR beta libraries was three nested multiplex PCR rounds using slightly modified ARM-PCR. TRBV1-TRBV30 forward primers paired with a C-beta reverse primer were used in the first two PCR rounds, which ran about 11 cycles each. TCRdb used MiXCR to reprocess the multiplex PCR reads, holding one entry per CDR3 protein. The repertoire includes some 21,000 distinct CDR3 sequences, about 75% of them detected once, and approximately 40% sits in the top ten.

This specimen belongs to a study of tumor-infiltrating lymphocytes in primary liver carcinoma. About the study: Ranging in age from 30 to 69 years, the patients were men and women.

Study-wide results and limits: Representation across all five tumor regions was limited to only about 7.5-24% of top clones. It was in tumors, not blood, that the top-250-clone fraction was significantly higher (p = 0.039).

The sequenced sample was liver tumor tissue from sampling region 1. Stated subset: tumor region T1, superior pole. J is TRBJ2-1 and V is TRBV7-9, with TRBD2 identical over 12 bases. This sequence originates from a woman in her twenties or thirties with primary liver carcinoma and hepatitis B virus infection. The chain's CDR3 is CTSSLDLAGGIQFF. The DNA for the CDR3 is TGTACCAGTAGCTTAGATCTAGCGGGAGGGATTCAGTTCTTC.